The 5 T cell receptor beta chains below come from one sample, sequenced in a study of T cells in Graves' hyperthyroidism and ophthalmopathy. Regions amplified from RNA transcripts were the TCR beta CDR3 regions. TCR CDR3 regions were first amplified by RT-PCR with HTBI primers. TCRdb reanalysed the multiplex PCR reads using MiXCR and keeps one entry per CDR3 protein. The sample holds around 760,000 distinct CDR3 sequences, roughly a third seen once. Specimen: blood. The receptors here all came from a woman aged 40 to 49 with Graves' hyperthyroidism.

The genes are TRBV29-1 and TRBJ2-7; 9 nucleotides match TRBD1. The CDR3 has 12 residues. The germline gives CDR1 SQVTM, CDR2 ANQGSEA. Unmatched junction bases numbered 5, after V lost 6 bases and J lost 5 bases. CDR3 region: CSVDRGEDEQYF. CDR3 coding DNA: TGCAGCGTGGACAGGGGAGAAGACGAGCAGTACTTC.

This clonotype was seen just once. In DNA, the CDR3 is TGTGCCAGCAGTGAAGGACGAAAAGCAGGACTAGCGGCAGAGACCCAGTACTTC. Translating gives CASSEGRKAGLAAETQYF. This chain uses TRBV25-1 with TRBJ2-5, with 10 bases lining up with TRBD2. This CDR3 region has 18 residues. V lost 2 bases and J lost 4; bases outside the gene matches: 13. From germline, CDR1 is MGHDK and CDR2 SYGVNS.

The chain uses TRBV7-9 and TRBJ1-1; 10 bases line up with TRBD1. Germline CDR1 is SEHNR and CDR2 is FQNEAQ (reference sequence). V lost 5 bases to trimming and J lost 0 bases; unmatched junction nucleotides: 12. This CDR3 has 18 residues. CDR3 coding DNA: TGTGCCAGCAGCCGTCACCCCGGGACAGGGGCCGTGAACACTGAAGCTTTCTTT. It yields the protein CASSRHPGTGAVNTEAFF.

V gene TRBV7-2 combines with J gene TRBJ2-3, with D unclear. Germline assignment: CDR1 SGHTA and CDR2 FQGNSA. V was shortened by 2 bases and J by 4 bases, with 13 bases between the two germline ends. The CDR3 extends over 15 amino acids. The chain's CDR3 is CASSLSRIASDTQYF. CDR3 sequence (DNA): TGTGCCAGCAGCTTAAGTCGAATAGCTTCAGATACGCAGTATTTT.

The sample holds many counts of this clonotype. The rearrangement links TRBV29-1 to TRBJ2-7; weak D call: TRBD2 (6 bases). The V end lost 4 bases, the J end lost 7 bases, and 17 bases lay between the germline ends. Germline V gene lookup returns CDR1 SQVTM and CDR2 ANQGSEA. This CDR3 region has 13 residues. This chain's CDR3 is CSVAYRGSWEQYF. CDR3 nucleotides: TGCAGCGTTGCATATCGGGGGTCATGGGAGCAGTACTTC.